This entry lists 25 T cell receptor beta chains sequenced from one sample in a study of blood T cells in healthy people across ages. A sample-barcoded 5' primer and a J-beta primer mix were used in a second PCR of about 7 to 11 cycles. TCRdb recomputed calls from the 5' RACE reads with MiXCR, one row per CDR3 protein. This table has 910,000 or so distinct CDR3 sequences, around 54% appearing once. Input material: blood. The receptors stem from a woman aged 55-70 years in good health.

The chain uses TRBV29-1 and TRBJ1-2; 8 bases align to TRBD1. V gave up 6 bases and J gave up 6 bases; unmatched junction bases: 3. Germline V gene sequence: CDR1 SQVTM, CDR2 ANQGSEA. The CDR3 length is 11 residues. CDR3 DNA: TGCAGCGTCCAGACAGGGGATGGCTACACCTTC. Translation: CSVQTGDGYTF.

The rearrangement uses TRBV30 and TRBJ2-7; no clear D. The length of the CDR3 is 12 residues. With 2 bases removed from V and 2 bases from J, the gap between germline ends came to 7 bases. Germline V gene sequence: CDR1 GTSNPN, CDR2 SVGIG (reference sequence). CDR3 sequence: CAWSSLAYEQYF. CDR3 coding DNA: TGTGCCTGGAGTTCCCTCGCCTACGAGCAGTACTTC.

This chain connects TRBV14 to TRBJ2-1, with D tentatively TRBD1 (6 bases). V was cut by 5 bases and J by 5 bases, with 13 bases left in between. Germline V gene data show CDR1 as SGHDN and CDR2 as FVKESK. The CDR3 covers 14 residues. Written as DNA, the CDR3 is TGTGCCAGCAGCGGGGGCGCTTGGGACAATGAGCAGTTCTTC. Translating gives CASSGGAWDNEQFF.

This clonotype occurred many times. The chain carries TRBV9 and TRBJ2-3; D is unclear. V gave up 4 bases and J gave up 6 bases, with 18 bases separating them. Germline CDR1 SGDLS, CDR2 YYNGEE. This CDR3 is built from 15 residues. The CDR3 reads CASSPTGLAVDTQYF. The CDR3 DNA sequence: TGTGCCAGCAGCCCCACCGGCTTGGCGGTTGATACGCAGTATTTT.

The gene calls are TRBV9 and TRBJ1-2, with a weak D call TRBD1 (6 bases). The germline V gene has CDR1 SGDLS and CDR2 YYNGEE. This CDR3 spans 15 amino acids. The V gene lost 3 bases and the J gene lost 3 bases, with 15 bases spanning the gap. The CDR3 region is CASSAGAHADYGYTF. DNA of the CDR3: TGTGCCAGCAGCGCAGGGGCCCACGCTGACTATGGCTACACCTTC.

The sample holds a few counts of this clonotype. The rearrangement links TRBV7-2 to TRBJ2-3; TRBD1 agrees at 8 bases. Germline loops: CDR1 SGHTA, CDR2 FQGNSA. The CDR3 contains 15 residues. Unmatched junction bases numbered 7, after V lost 5 bases and J lost 3 bases. CDR3 coding DNA: TGTGCCAGCAGCCCGACAGGGGCGAATACAGATACGCAGTATTTT. Translation: CASSPTGANTDTQYF.

This chain connects TRBV20-1 to TRBJ2-7, with D possibly being TRBD2 (6 bases). Germline V gene lookup returns CDR1 DFQATT and CDR2 SNEGSKA (reference sequence). The V end was cut by 6 bases, the J end by 2 bases, with 17 bases between. The CDR3 covers 14 residues. This chain's CDR3 is CSASPSSVTYEQYF. As DNA, the CDR3 is TGCAGTGCCTCCCCCTCTAGCGTTACCTACGAGCAGTACTTC.

The chain combines TRBV2 with TRBJ2-5; TRBD1 or TRBD2 may be the D gene (5 bases each). The CDR3 contains 13 residues. Deletions cut 6 bases from V and 2 bases from J, with 10 bases between. Germline V gene lookup returns CDR1 SNHLY and CDR2 FYNNEI. The CDR3 region is CASRGPRQETQYF. The CDR3 coding sequence is TGTGCCAGCAGGGGACCGCGACAAGAGACCCAGTACTTC.

This clonotype was counted only a few times. The V and J genes are TRBV7-3 and TRBJ2-3, with 8 bases that match TRBD2. V was pared by 5 bases and J by 0 bases, with 4 bases of the junction left unmatched. The germline CDR1 and CDR2 sequences are SGHTA and FQGTGA. The CDR3 loop spans 15 amino acids. In nucleotides, the CDR3 is TGTGCCAGCAGCCCGGGAGGGACTAGCACAGATACGCAGTATTTT. Its protein product is CASSPGGTSTDTQYF.

V and J are TRBV28 and TRBJ1-3; D not certain. The germline V and J ends were trimmed by 3 bases and 2 bases, with 8 bases remaining between them. Germline V CDR1 and CDR2: MDHEN, SYDVKM. This CDR3 comprises 14 residues. CDR3 loop: CASSFGSTGNTIYF. The DNA of the CDR3 is TGTGCCAGCAGTTTTGGTTCAACTGGAAACACCATATATTTT.

The V call is TRBV5-1, the J call TRBJ1-2; 8 bases are shared with TRBD1. V gave up 0 bases and J gave up 8 bases; unmatched junction bases: 3. Germline CDR1 SGHRS, CDR2 YFSETQ. The CDR3 is 13 amino acids. The CDR3 spells CASSLAGTGGYTF. In DNA, the CDR3 is TGCGCCAGCAGCTTGGCCGGGACAGGCGGCTACACCTTC.

The gene calls are TRBV3-1 and TRBJ2-1; 8 bases are a match to TRBD1. The V gene end was trimmed by 1 base and the J gene end by 9 bases; junction bases not matched to a gene: 8. There are 15 residues in the CDR3. CDR1 and CDR2 from the germline V gene are LGHDT and YNNKEL (reference sequence). The CDR3 region is CASSQAGGAGSEQFF. CDR3 nucleotides: TGTGCCAGCAGCCAAGCAGGGGGCGCCGGGAGTGAGCAGTTCTTC.

The chain uses TRBV27 and TRBJ2-1, with 10 positions matching TRBD2. Germline V gene data show CDR1 as MNHEY and CDR2 as SMNVEV (reference sequence). J was trimmed by 3 bases and V by 5 bases; bases with no gene match: 7. The CDR3 has 16 residues. In DNA, the CDR3 is TGTGCCAGCAGTCCATGGGGGACTAGCGACTACAATGAGCAGTTCTTC. It is translated as CASSPWGTSDYNEQFF.

The V gene is TRBV7-6, the J gene TRBJ2-1; 12 positions match TRBD1. The CDR3 sequence is 17 residues long. CDR1 is SGHVS, CDR2 FNYEAQ, per germline. J was trimmed by 9 bases and V by 5 bases; bases with no gene match: 14. CDR3 residues: CASSIPGQGAGRGEQFF. In nucleotides, the CDR3 is TGTGCCAGCAGCATACCGGGACAGGGGGCAGGGAGAGGTGAGCAGTTCTTC.

In its sample, this clonotype was seen a few times. The chain is built from TRBV20-1 and TRBJ2-1; D is possibly TRBD2 (6 bases). The CDR3 is 16 amino acids. V gave up 1 base and J gave up 5 bases, with 18 bases separating them. The germline V gene has CDR1 DFQATT and CDR2 SNEGSKA (reference sequence). The CDR3 nucleotides are TGCAGTGCTAGAGCCAGACTAGGCCCGGGAAACAATGAGCAGTTCTTC. This gives the protein CSARARLGPGNNEQFF.

The chain joins TRBV29-1 to TRBJ1-1; the D gene is possibly TRBD1 (5 bases). The CDR3 runs 14 residues. V was clipped by 6 bases and J by 1 base, with 15 bases between them. CDR1 and CDR2 from the germline V gene are SQVTM and ANQGSEA. In DNA form, the CDR3 reads TGCAGCGTGGTTCCAGGGTTTGGGAACACTGAAGCTTTCTTT. Amino acids: CSVVPGFGNTEAFF.

The chain couples TRBV5-1 to TRBJ2-7, with 7 bases that match TRBD2. The germline V gene has CDR1 SGHRS and CDR2 YFSETQ. V shed 3 bases, J shed 6 bases, and the junction held 6 bases outside the gene matches. The CDR3 totals 13 residues. CDR3 nucleotides: TGCGCCAGCAGCTGGGGGACTACGGGCGAGCAGTACTTC. It specifies CASSWGTTGEQYF.

The chain recombines TRBV5-6 with TRBJ2-3, with TRBD2 matching 11 bases. The CDR3 has 16 amino acids. V trimming: 4 bases; J trimming: 2 bases; junction bases outside the gene matches: 6. In germline, CDR1 is SGHDT, CDR2 YYEEEE. CDR3 coding DNA: TGTGCCAGCAGCCCTCTACTAGCGGGAGCCACAGATACGCAGTATTTT. Residues: CASSPLLAGATDTQYF.

This sequence joins TRBV12-3 or TRBV12-4 and TRBJ1-2; 7 nucleotides match TRBD1. With V trimmed by 3 bases and J by 4 bases, 11 bases remained unmatched. This CDR3 has 16 amino acids. CDR3: CASSLQGGLESYGYTF. The CDR3 coding sequence is TGTGCCAGCAGTTTGCAGGGGGGTCTGGAAAGCTATGGCTACACCTTC.

This clonotype was counted at least ten times. The chain couples TRBV4-1 to TRBJ1-6, with D possibly TRBD1 on 6 matching bases. The V end was cut by 0 bases, the J end by 2 bases, with 14 bases between. CDR3 length: 18 amino acids. In germline, CDR1 is MGHRA, CDR2 YSYEKL. The CDR3: CASSQDGGGRTYNSPLHF. For the CDR3, the DNA is TGCGCCAGCAGCCAAGATGGCGGGGGGCGGACCTATAATTCACCCCTCCACTTT.

V and J are TRBV9 and TRBJ2-2; D might be TRBD2 (5 bases). CDR3 length: 15 amino acids. Between the trimmed V and J ends, which lost 0 bases and 6 bases, there was a span of 12 bases. Germline loops: CDR1 SGDLS, CDR2 YYNGEE. The CDR3, as DNA: TGTGCCAGCAGCGTAGGAGGGAGAAACCCCGGGGAGCTGTTTTTT. As protein: CASSVGGRNPGELFF.

The chain uses TRBV7-9 and TRBJ2-1; D remains unclear. The germline V and J ends were trimmed by 5 bases and 7 bases, with 15 bases remaining between them. CDR3 length equals 14 residues. The germline V gene encodes CDR1 SEHNR and CDR2 FQNEAQ (reference sequence). In DNA form, the CDR3 reads TGTGCCAGCAGCCTACCGGAGTTGGGGAATGAGCAGTTCTTC. Protein sequence: CASSLPELGNEQFF. Complete variable domain (other parts from reference TRBV7-9 and TRBJ2-1): DTGVSQNPRHKITKRGQNVTFRCDPISEHNRLYWYRQTLGQGPEFLTYFQNEAQLEKSRLLSDRFSAERPKGSFSTLEIQRTEQGDSAMYLCASSLPELGNEQFFGPGTRLTVL.

This rearrangement joins TRBV7-2 to TRBJ1-2; 7 bases agree with TRBD1. In germline, CDR1 is SGHTA, CDR2 FQGNSA. The V and J ends lost 2 bases and 4 bases, in that order; junction bases with no gene match: 4. The CDR3 sequence is 14 residues long. The CDR3: CASSLSRTGYGYTF. CDR3 bases: TGTGCCAGCAGCTTAAGTAGGACAGGCTATGGCTACACCTTC.

The chain carries TRBV20-1 and TRBJ2-1; 9 nucleotides agree with TRBD2. V lost 5 bases and J lost 5; bases outside the gene matches: 13. Per the germline V gene, CDR1 is DFQATT and CDR2 is SNEGSKA (reference sequence). The CDR3 has 16 amino acids. In DNA, the CDR3 is TGCAGTGCTGGGGCCGTGGCGGGAGGGCTCCACAATGAGCAGTTCTTC. Amino acids: CSAGAVAGGLHNEQFF.

The chain combines TRBV12-3 or TRBV12-4 with TRBJ2-3; 13 nucleotides align to TRBD2. The CDR3 covers 14 residues. The trim removed 4 bases at V and 9 bases at J, leaving 4 bases unmatched. This CDR3 reads CASSWTSGSRTQYF. The CDR3 region has the DNA TGTGCCAGCAGTTGGACTAGCGGGAGCAGAACGCAGTATTTT.